Presented here are 21 T cell receptor beta chains from one specimen sequenced in a study of graft-versus-host responses after intestinal transplantation. Profiled with immunoSEQ multiplex PCR; TCRdb holds only in-frame clones, not every one. The sample comprises about 14,000 clones, over 75% of which are singletons, and 3% to 4% rests with the top ten. Processing was applied to graft tissue in order to liberate intraepithelial and lamina propria lymphocytes. The sample was ileum tissue, taken 27 days after intestinal transplant. The source of these receptors is a human patient who received an intestinal transplant, so some T cells may come from the graft donor.

The gene calls are TRBV30 and TRBJ1-5; a weak D match, TRBD1 (6 bases). From germline, CDR1 is GTSNPN and CDR2 SVGIG (reference sequence). The ends were cut back, 0 bases at V and 2 bases at J, with 11 bases in the middle. The CDR3 length is 15 residues. The CDR3 nucleotides are TGTGCCTGGAGTGTCGGGCGGGGGCGCAATCAGCCCCAGCATTTT. It encodes CAWSVGRGRNQPQHF.

The J gene is TRBJ2-7, the V gene TRBV6-4; a possible D gene is TRBD2 (5 bases). Germline V gene sequence: CDR1 MRHNA, CDR2 SNTAGT. The ends were cut back, 7 bases at V and 4 bases at J, with 26 bases in the middle. The CDR3 extends over 17 amino acids. The CDR3 coding sequence is TGTGCCAGCATAACCCTCCCACATCCCTGGGAGCCTTACGAGCAGTACGTC. As protein: CASITLPHPWEPYEQYV.

This clone was recorded only once. The J gene is TRBJ2-7, the V gene TRBV28, with D possibly being TRBD1 (6 bases). The germline gives CDR1 MDHEN, CDR2 SYDVKM. V lost 5 bases and J lost 0, with 11 bases in between. This CDR3 is built from 14 residues. CDR3 coding DNA: TGTGCCAGCAGTCCCCGGGACAACTCCTACGAGCAGTACTTC. Amino acids: CASSPRDNSYEQYF.

V gene TRBV7-9 combines with J gene TRBJ2-3, with 7 bases lining up with TRBD2. This CDR3 comprises 15 residues. Trimming at V came to 3 bases and at J to 1 base, leaving 4 bases not matched to a gene. Germline CDR1 SEHNR, CDR2 FQNEAQ (reference sequence). CDR3 nucleotide sequence: TGTGCCAGCAGCTTTGGCCTAGCGGGCACAGATACGCAGTATTTT. Protein product: CASSFGLAGTDTQYF.

The gene calls are TRBV13 and TRBJ2-3, with TRBD2 matching 10 bases. The CDR3 runs to 19 residues. Trimming at V came to 0 bases and at J to 6 bases, leaving 15 bases not matched to a gene. In germline, CDR1 is PRHDT, CDR2 FYEKMQ (reference sequence). In DNA, the CDR3 is TGTGCCAGCAGCTTAGGCCCTCCTCGGGGAGCGGGGGGGCCTGATACGCAGTATTTT. It is translated as CASSLGPPRGAGGPDTQYF. The entire variable domain, with the rest obtained from reference TRBV13 and TRBJ2-3, is as follows: AAGVIQSPRHLIKEKRETATLKCYPIPRHDTVYWYQQGPGQDPQFLISFYEKMQSDKGSIPDRFSAQQFSDYHSELNMSSLELGDSALYFCASSLGPPRGAGGPDTQYFGPGTRLTVL.

This clone showed up just once. The rearrangement joins TRBV19 to TRBJ1-2; TRBD1 agrees at 8 bases. Germline loops: CDR1 LNHDA, CDR2 SQIVND (reference sequence). J was trimmed by 4 bases and V by 4 bases; bases with no gene match: 5. The CDR3 is 14 amino acids. The CDR3 sequence is CASSKPGTGYGYTF. CDR3 sequence (DNA): TGTGCCAGTAGTAAGCCTGGGACAGGCTATGGCTACACCTTC.

The chain uses TRBV18 and TRBJ2-5; 13 bases match TRBD2. Germline CDR1 and CDR2: KGHSH and LQKENI. Losses at the gene ends were 2 bases for V and 2 bases for J; bases not matched to a gene: 2. CDR3 length: 16 residues. Written as DNA, the CDR3 is TGTGCCAGCTCACCATCGACTAGCGGGGGGCAAGAGACCCAGTACTTC. This gives the protein CASSPSTSGGQETQYF.

The genes are TRBV27 and TRBJ2-1; a weak D match, TRBD1 (6 bases). The CDR3 extends over 15 amino acids. Trimming pared 2 bases from V and 1 base from J, leaving 9 bases between. CDR1 and CDR2 from the germline V gene are MNHEY and SMNVEV (reference sequence). CDR3 DNA sequence: TGTGCCAGCAGTTTAGGGGGCTTTTCCTACAATGAGCAGTTCTTC. This sequence encodes CASSLGGFSYNEQFF.

This chain links TRBV6-6 with TRBJ2-5, with 11 bases lining up with TRBD2. Germline V CDR1 and CDR2: MNHNY, SVGAGI (reference sequence). This CDR3 has 15 residues. Unmatched junction bases numbered 5, after V lost 6 bases and J lost 2 bases. The CDR3 region is CASSILAGAQETQYF. The CDR3 DNA is TGTGCCAGCAGCATACTAGCGGGGGCACAAGAGACCCAGTACTTC.

The chain is built from TRBV7-2 and TRBJ1-5; D may be TRBD1 (6 bases). CDR1 and CDR2 (germline): SGHTA, FQGNSA. Trimming removed 4 bases at V and 4 bases at J, with 8 bases between. There are 13 residues in the CDR3. Here the CDR3 DNA reads TGTGCCAGCAGCTGGGACAAAAATCAGCCCCAGCATTTT. It codes for CASSWDKNQPQHF.

V is TRBV6-1 and J is TRBJ1-6; 7 positions agree with TRBD1. After removal of 11 bases from V and 5 bases from J, the junction contained 6 bases not matched to a gene. Germline V gives CDR1 MNHNS, CDR2 SASEGT. The CDR3 runs to 13 residues. CDR3 sequence: CASRDSNNSPLHF. The CDR3 DNA reads TGTGCCTCCCGGGACAGCAATAATTCACCCCTCCACTTT.

V gene TRBV15 combines with J gene TRBJ1-4; maybe TRBD1 (6 bases). The CDR3 is made up of 17 amino acids. V was pared by 1 base and J by 4 bases, with 16 bases between. In germline, CDR1 is LNHNV, CDR2 YYDKDF (reference sequence). The CDR3 DNA sequence: TGTGCCACCAGCAGAGTCTCGGGGACACTGGGTAATGAAAAACTGTTTTTT. Translated, it gives CATSRVSGTLGNEKLFF.

The chain is built from TRBV25-1 and TRBJ1-1, with no clear D. CDR3 size: 12 residues. Germline CDR1 MGHDK, CDR2 SYGVNS. Trimming stripped 2 bases from V and 7 bases from J, with 8 bases between. The CDR3 DNA reads as TGTGCCAGCAGTGAAACCCGACATGAAGCTTTCTTT. This gives the protein CASSETRHEAFF. Full variable domain (remainder filled in from reference TRBV25-1 and TRBJ1-1): EADIYQTPRYLVIGTGKKITLECSQTMGHDKMYWYQQDPGMELHLIHYSYGVNSTEKGDLSSESTVSRIRTEHFPLTLESARPSHTSQYLCASSETRHEAFFGQGTRLTVV.

The rearrangement links TRBV19 to TRBJ2-1; the D gene is possibly TRBD2 (5 bases). The CDR3 contains 15 residues. CDR1 is LNHDA, CDR2 SQIVND, per germline (reference sequence). Between the trimmed V and J ends, which lost 3 bases and 7 bases, there was a span of 16 bases. The CDR3 coding sequence is TGTGCCAGTAGTATTTTAGCGAAACATGGGAATGAGCAGTTCTTC. Translating gives CASSILAKHGNEQFF.

This chain links TRBV10-3 with TRBJ2-5; 10 positions match TRBD2. After removal of 8 bases from V and 4 bases from J, the junction contained 10 bases not matched to a gene. Looked up from germline, CDR1 is ENHRY and CDR2 is SYGVKD. CDR3 size: 15 residues. CDR3: CAISDPIAGGETQYF. The CDR3 coding sequence is TGTGCCATCTCGGACCCAATAGCGGGGGGAGAGACCCAGTACTTC.

CDR3 sequence reads: CASSLGAGEGYTF. In DNA, the CDR3 is TGTGCCAGCAGTTTAGGGGCAGGGGAGGGCTACACCTTC. This chain connects TRBV28 to TRBJ1-2; D perhaps matches TRBD1 (6 bases). This CDR3 is built from 13 residues. Between the trimmed V and J ends, which lost 2 bases and 8 bases, there was a span of 12 bases. Germline V CDR1 and CDR2: MDHEN, SYDVKM.

V and J are TRBV15 and TRBJ2-7; 10 bases agree with TRBD1. This CDR3 has 15 residues. From germline, CDR1 is LNHNV and CDR2 YYDKDF (reference sequence). V lost 3 bases, J lost 4 bases, and 6 bases stayed unmatched. CDR3 coding DNA: TGTGCCACCAGCAGGTGGACAGGGGGGAGGTACGAGCAGTACGTC. Protein sequence: CATSRWTGGRYEQYV.

This sequence joins TRBV6-1 and TRBJ2-7; TRBD2 agrees at 8 bases. Unmatched junction bases numbered 5, after V lost 7 bases and J lost 6 bases. CDR1 and CDR2 from the germline V gene are MNHNS and SASEGT. The CDR3 extends over 12 amino acids. CDR3 region: CASKAGVSEQYV. The DNA of the CDR3 is TGTGCCAGCAAAGCGGGGGTCTCCGAGCAGTACGTC.

V gene TRBV5-1 combines with J gene TRBJ2-3, with D unresolved. Trimming removed 3 bases from V and 2 bases from J, with 10 bases in between. The CDR3 loop spans 14 amino acids. CDR1 and CDR2 (germline): SGHRS, YFSETQ. The CDR3 protein is CASSSTRSTDTQYF. The CDR3 nucleotides read TGCGCCAGCAGCTCGACAAGGTCCACAGATACGCAGTATTTT.

This rearrangement joins TRBV28 to TRBJ1-2; 7 nucleotides match TRBD1. Germline assignment: CDR1 MDHEN and CDR2 SYDVKM. This CDR3 has 14 amino acids. V gave up 7 bases and J gave up 2 bases; unmatched junction bases: 7. Written as DNA, the CDR3 is TGTGCCAGCACCTCCCCGACAGGGAACTATGGCTACACCTTC. This gives the protein CASTSPTGNYGYTF.

J is TRBJ1-2 and V is TRBV29-1; the match to TRBD1 covers 8 bases. Trimming cost V 4 bases and J 2 bases; bases outside gene matches: 6. The V gene's germline CDR1 is SQVTM and CDR2 ANQGSEA. The CDR3 has 14 residues. For the CDR3, the DNA is TGCAGCGTTGTCTGGACAGGGTGGAACTATGGCTACACCTTC. It yields the protein CSVVWTGWNYGYTF.